These 5 T cell receptor beta chains originate from one sample sequenced in a study of neurological immune-mediated disorders. In TCRdb, the 5' RACE reads were re-called with MiXCR into one record per CDR3 protein. The sample consists of 20,000 to 25,000 distinct CDR3 sequences, 17% of them appearing once. Specimen: CD8+ T cells from blood. The receptors here all came from a woman aged 18-29 years with multiple sclerosis.

This clonotype was observed many times. This sequence joins TRBV12-3 or TRBV12-4 and TRBJ2-1, with D uncertain. V lost 5 bases and J lost 2, with 13 bases in between. This CDR3 contains 15 residues. CDR3 nucleotide sequence: TGTGCCAGCAGTCCGTCGACAATCCCCTACAATGAGCAGTTCTTC. Its protein is CASSPSTIPYNEQFF.

This clonotype has at least ten counts. The chain carries TRBV24-1 and TRBJ2-1; 11 nucleotides align to TRBD1. The germline V gene encodes CDR1 KGHDR and CDR2 SFDVKD. J was trimmed by 7 bases and V by 1 base; bases with no gene match: 2. This CDR3 contains 15 residues. The CDR3 nucleotides read TGTGCCACCAGTGATTTAGGACAGGGGGCGAATGAGCAGTTCTTC. This sequence encodes CATSDLGQGANEQFF.

This clonotype has at least ten counts. The V and J genes are TRBV7-9 and TRBJ2-5; TRBD2 aligns across 11 bases. The germline V gene has CDR1 SEHNR and CDR2 FQNEAQ (reference sequence). Trimming took 5 bases from V and 2 from J; bases not matched to a gene: 4. The CDR3 extends over 15 amino acids. The CDR3 nucleotides are TGTGCCAGCAGCACAGGGACTAGCGGACAAGAGACCCAGTACTTC. This sequence encodes CASSTGTSGQETQYF.

This clonotype was seen at least ten times. The CDR3 reads CSVEDRHQGYGYTF. The CDR3 DNA follows: TGCAGCGTTGAAGATCGACACCAGGGCTATGGCTACACCTTC. The V call is TRBV29-1, the J call TRBJ1-2; weak D call: TRBD1 (5 bases). V lost 0 bases to trimming and J lost 4 bases, with 12 bases between them. Per germline, CDR1 SQVTM and CDR2 ANQGSEA. There are 14 residues in the CDR3.

At least ten counts were recorded for this clonotype. This sequence joins TRBV27 and TRBJ1-1; D is uncertain. The CDR3 consists of 14 residues. Germline V CDR1 and CDR2: MNHEY, SMNVEV (reference sequence). Trimming pared 3 bases from V and 4 bases from J, leaving 12 bases between. The CDR3 DNA reads TGTGCCAGCAGTTTTAGCAATCGTGGCACTGAAGCTTTCTTT. Translation: CASSFSNRGTEAFF.